The present TCR beta chain was sequenced within a study of stem cell transplantation in POMP-related autoinflammatory disease. Study background: The study hypothesized thymoproteasome defects skew the TRB repertoire via impaired CD8+ selection.

Assay used: immunoSEQ multiplex PCR; TCRdb lists only in-frame clones, some missing. The sample includes 30,000 or so clones, about 91% of them seen just once. General study findings and limits: In patients with PRAID, every analyzed T-cell subset tended to show lower diversity and higher clonality.

Trimming at V came to 5 bases and at J to 0 bases, leaving 6 bases not matched to a gene. Germline lookup yields CDR1 SGHRS and CDR2 YFSETQ. This CDR3 region has 15 residues. Turning to this clone: Its antigen is still unknown.

This clonotype originated in a human donor with POMP-related autoinflammation and immune dysregulation (PRAID). The starting material was CD4+ T cells from PBMCs, obtained before stem cell transplantation. V is TRBV5-1 and J is TRBJ1-1; the match to TRBD1 covers 8 bases. The CDR3 here is CASSYSGQVNTEAFF. In DNA, the CDR3 is TGCGCCAGCAGTTACTCGGGACAGGTGAACACTGAAGCTTTCTTT. The full variable domain, its missing parts supplied by reference TRBV5-1 and TRBJ1-1, is KAGVTQTPRYLIKTRGQQVTLSCSPISGHRSVSWYQQTPGQGLQFLFEYFSETQRNKGNFPGRFSGRQFSNSRSEMNVSTLELGDSALYLCASSYSGQVNTEAFFGQGTRLTVV.